This is a list of T cell receptor beta chains from one sample in a study of OX40 agonist ivuxolimab in advanced cancers. Clones were sequenced by immunoSEQ multiplex PCR, and TCRdb holds only the in-frame ones, with some missing. In the table there are about 53,000 clones, 85% to 90% of which are singletons. This material consisted of CD4+ or CD8+ T cells sorted from blood, taken in a trial of the OX40 agonist ivuxolimab. The receptor source for this set is an adult with an advanced solid tumor such as melanoma, head and neck, liver or kidney cancer. Each CDR3 is given with its conserved first and last residue. D genes are given only for firm matches. Not every row has a clone size; where given, it reads once, few, many or a size class.

j_gene,abundance,v_gene,d_gene,CDR3aa,CDR3nt
TRBJ1-2,.,TRBV6-1,TRBD1,CASSDPDRALGGYTF,TGTGCCAGCAGTGACCCGGACAGGGCGCTGGGGGGCTACACCTTC
TRBJ1-3,.,TRBV4-1,TRBD1,CASSNPGTGRSGNTIYF,TGCGCCAGCAGCAATCCCGGGACAGGGCGCTCTGGAAACACCATATATTTT
TRBJ1-1,.,TRBV7-9,TRBD1,CASSLEGQGSAEAFF,TGTGCCAGCAGCTTAGAAGGACAGGGGAGCGCTGAAGCTTTCTTT
TRBJ1-4,.,TRBV10-1,.,CASSESTGIEKLFF,TGCGCCAGCAGTGAGTCCACAGGGATTGAAAAACTGTTTTTT
TRBJ1-4,few,TRBV19,.,CASSIPKEKLFF,TGTGCCAGTAGTATACCGAAGGAAAAACTGTTTTTT
TRBJ1-2,.,TRBV28,TRBD1,CASSTGTGGAYGYTF,TGTGCCAGCAGTACAGGGACAGGGGGCGCCTATGGCTACACCTTC
TRBJ2-3,.,TRBV19,.,CASSIHRQPTDTQYF,TGTGCCAGTAGTATACACAGACAGCCCACAGATACGCAGTATTTT
TRBJ1-5,.,TRBV28,TRBD1,CASSTDRAYQPQHF,TGTGCCAGCAGTACAGACAGGGCCTATCAGCCCCAGCATTTT
TRBJ1-1,.,TRBV11-2,TRBD1,CASSPKTGARGGVNTEAFF,TGTGCCAGCAGCCCTAAAACAGGGGCCCGGGGTGGGGTGAACACTGAAGCTTTCTTT
TRBJ1-5,once,TRBV28,.,CASSRRSAGNQPQHF,TGTGCCAGCAGTCGGCGGTCGGCTGGCAATCAGCCCCAGCATTTT
TRBJ1-1,.,TRBV27,TRBD1,CASSLGEDRAFTEAFF,TGTGCCAGCAGTTTAGGGGAGGACAGGGCCTTTACTGAAGCTTTCTTT
TRBJ2-5,few,TRBV4-1,.,CASSQGGFGTQYF,TGCGCCAGCAGCCAAGGCGGATTCGGGACCCAGTACTTC
TRBJ2-1,.,TRBV18,TRBD2,CASSLWTSGNNEQFF,TGTGCCAGCTCACTCTGGACTAGCGGCAACAATGAGCAGTTCTTC
TRBJ2-7,.,TRBV30,TRBD1,CAWRGIDRAPAGEQYF,TGTGCCTGGAGGGGGATCGACAGGGCTCCGGCTGGCGAGCAGTACTTC
TRBJ1-1,.,TRBV10-3,.,CAIMAGIMGTEAFF,TGTGCCATCATGGCAGGGATCATGGGCACTGAAGCTTTCTTT
TRBJ2-7,.,TRBV27,TRBD1,CASSSSWGQGLYEQYF,TGTGCCAGCAGTTCATCTTGGGGACAGGGTCTCTACGAGCAGTACTTC
TRBJ2-3,.,TRBV10-1,TRBD2,CASSPGGVAGAGDTQYF,TGCGCCAGCAGTCCTGGGGGGGTAGCGGGAGCGGGAGATACGCAGTATTTT
TRBJ1-5,.,TRBV28,.,CASRRTVSNQPQHF,TGTGCCAGCAGACGGACAGTAAGCAATCAGCCCCAGCATTTT
TRBJ2-3,.,TRBV28,.,CASSFIADTQYF,TGTGCCAGCAGTTTTATAGCAGATACGCAGTATTTT
TRBJ1-4,.,TRBV29-1,TRBD1,CSVTGETNEKLFF,TGCAGCGTTACAGGGGAGACTAATGAAAAACTGTTTTTT
TRBJ1-2,.,TRBV29-1,.,CSAGTVWGYTF,TGCAGCGCCGGGACTGTGTGGGGCTACACCTTC
TRBJ1-5,once,TRBV6-6,TRBD1,CASSPDRGDQPQHF,TGTGCCAGCAGCCCGGACAGGGGCGATCAGCCCCAGCATTTT
TRBJ2-7,once,TRBV6-1,TRBD2,CASRAGGASEQYF,TGTGCCAGCAGAGCGGGGGGGGCCTCCGAGCAGTACTTC
TRBJ2-7,.,TRBV15,TRBD1,CATSRTPGQAPYEQYF,TGTGCCACCAGCAGAACCCCGGGACAGGCACCCTACGAGCAGTACTTC
TRBJ2-7,.,TRBV6-1,.,CASSELRGASYEQYF,TGTGCCAGCAGTGAACTGAGGGGCGCCTCCTACGAGCAGTACTTC
TRBJ1-4,.,TRBV18,.,CASSPGAAEKLFF,TGTGCCAGCTCACCGGGGGCGGCTGAAAAACTGTTTTTT
TRBJ2-6,.,TRBV5-1,TRBD1,CASSPGQTGANVLTF,TGCGCCAGCAGCCCGGGACAGACTGGGGCCAACGTCCTGACTTTC
TRBJ2-3,.,TRBV6-5,.,CASTMGQGWGTQYF,TGTGCCAGTACGATGGGCCAGGGGTGGGGTACGCAGTATTTT
TRBJ2-7,.,TRBV6-5,TRBD1,CASSSTGVEQYF,TGTGCCAGCAGTTCCACAGGGGTCGAGCAGTACTTC
TRBJ1-3,.,TRBV29-1,.,CSVVVTTSGNTIYF,TGCAGCGTTGTTGTCACGACCTCTGGAAACACCATATATTTT
TRBJ2-1,once,TRBV6-1,.,CASAGRGTNEQFF,TGTGCCTCGGCAGGGAGGGGGACCAATGAGCAGTTCTTC
TRBJ1-3,.,TRBV28,TRBD1,CASSPGQTGNTIYF,TGTGCCAGCAGTCCGGGACAGACTGGAAACACCATATATTTT
TRBJ1-2,.,TRBV19,TRBD1,CATRQGEYYGYTF,TGTGCCACGAGACAGGGGGAATACTATGGCTACACCTTC
TRBJ2-1,.,TRBV19,.,CASILSLPLSDEQFF,TGTGCCAGTATCTTGAGCCTTCCTCTCTCGGATGAGCAGTTCTTC
TRBJ2-5,.,TRBV5-4,.,CASSRPVESETQYF,TGTGCCAGCAGTCGTCCCGTTGAATCAGAGACCCAGTACTTC
TRBJ2-5,.,TRBV7-9,.,CASSLGGLQGFYERETQYF,TGTGCCAGCAGCCTTGGGGGACTACAGGGATTCTACGAGCGAGAGACCCAGTACTTC
TRBJ1-3,.,TRBV4-2,.,CASSQEAGRGSGNTIYF,TGTGCCAGCAGCCAAGAAGCCGGCAGGGGCTCTGGAAACACCATATATTTT
TRBJ2-3,.,TRBV7-9,.,CASSWIANYIETDTQYF,TGTGCCAGCAGCTGGATCGCAAACTACATCGAGACAGATACGCAGTATTTT
TRBJ2-5,.,TRBV2,.,CASLRDKVQETQYF,TGTGCCAGCCTCCGGGACAAGGTTCAAGAGACCCAGTACTTC
TRBJ2-1,.,TRBV5-1,TRBD2,CASSLIAGDEQFF,TGCGCCAGCAGCTTAATAGCGGGGGATGAGCAGTTCTTC
TRBJ2-1,once,TRBV5-5,.,CASSSLRGAMRRDYNEQFF,TGTGCCAGCAGCTCGCTACGTGGGGCCATGCGGCGGGACTACAATGAGCAGTTCTTC